One and the same sample provided the 5 T cell receptor beta chains below, sequenced in a study of CD8+CD57+ T cells in acquired aplastic anemia. Profiling that covered TCR beta VDJ and CDR3 relied on genomic DNA as its template. TCRdb ran MiXCR on the reads and lists one entry per CDR3 protein. This table holds hundreds of thousands of distinct CDR3 sequences, around 45% found once. Patients who underwent sequencing had shown CD8+CD57+ cell expansion by flow cytometry. Sequenced: sorted CD4+, CD8+, or CD8+CD57+ T cells (not recorded which) from PBMCs. The receptor set was obtained from a human donor with aplastic anemia.

This clonotype was counted a few times. A read error may explain this, as a much larger clone is one base away. V is TRBV19 and J is TRBJ2-1, with D unclear. From germline, CDR1 is LNHDA and CDR2 SQIVND (reference sequence). This CDR3 has 16 residues. The CDR3 sequence: CASSIESGRSYSEQFF. The DNA of the CDR3 is TGTGCCAGTAGTATAGAGTCAGGAAGGTCCTACAGTGAGCAGTTCTTC.

This clonotype showed up many times. The chain joins TRBV6-2 or TRBV6-3 to TRBJ1-1; D is uncertain. CDR1 is MNHEY, CDR2 SVGEGT, per germline. This CDR3 spans 12 amino acids. With 4 bases removed from V and 4 bases from J, the gap between germline ends came to 7 bases. CDR3 DNA: TGTGCCAGCAGTTTGAGGGCCACTGAAGCTTTCTTT. Its translation: CASSLRATEAFF.

This clonotype was detected only a few times. This may be a read error: a much more frequent sequence differs by one nucleotide. CDR3 protein: CASSLVPGEGVYEQYF. For the CDR3, the DNA is TGTGCCAGCAGCTTAGTTCCGGGGGAGGGGGTTTACGAGCAGTACTTC. V and J are TRBV7-3 and TRBJ2-7; weak D call: TRBD2 (7 bases). The germline V and J ends were trimmed by 2 bases and 4 bases, with 18 bases remaining between them. The CDR3 contains 16 residues. The germline CDR1 and CDR2 sequences are SGHTA and FQGTGA.

This clonotype was seen many times. The CDR3 here is CASSIDPTGSKTQYF. In nucleotides, the CDR3 is TGTGCCAGTAGTATAGACCCTACGGGTTCAAAGACCCAGTACTTC. This sequence joins TRBV19 and TRBJ2-5; D gene ambiguous. CDR1 and CDR2 from the germline V gene are LNHDA and SQIVND (reference sequence). The CDR3 covers 15 residues. Trimming pared 0 bases from V and 6 bases from J, leaving 14 bases between.

The sample holds a few counts of this clonotype. V gene TRBV7-9 combines with J gene TRBJ1-5, with a tentative D call TRBD1 (6 bases). Trimming removed 1 base at V and 9 bases at J, with 13 bases between. Per germline, CDR1 SEHNR and CDR2 FQNEAQ (reference sequence). This CDR3 has 14 residues. In DNA, the CDR3 is TGTGCCAGCAGCTTAGGGTCAGGGGCGGGGCCCCAGCATTTT. Translated: CASSLGSGAGPQHF. The entire variable domain, with the rest obtained from reference TRBV7-9 and TRBJ1-5, is as follows: DTGVSQNPRHKITKRGQNVTFRCDPISEHNRLYWYRQTLGQGPEFLTYFQNEAQLEKSRLLSDRFSAERPKGSFSTLEIQRTEQGDSAMYLCASSLGSGAGPQHFGDGTRLSIL.